This entry lists 27 T cell receptor beta chains sequenced from one sample in a study of shared clonotypes between healthy human individuals. Assay: immunoSEQ multiplex PCR; the TCRdb copy retains only in-frame clones and omits some. Among 2 million to 2.5 million clones, around 93% were seen once, and the ten largest hold roughly 0.34%. Material for sequencing was naive CD4+ T cells from PBMCs. As to subset: CD45RA+ positively selected. The receptors shown here come from a man younger than 30 in good health. Some clones in this sample may be carry-over from other donors' samples.

This clone was observed a single time. The rearrangement uses TRBV18 and TRBJ1-5, with 12 bases identical to TRBD1. The germline V gene encodes CDR1 KGHSH and CDR2 LQKENI. The CDR3 loop spans 19 amino acids. Trimming cost V 4 bases and J 3 bases; bases outside gene matches: 13. Here the CDR3 reads CASSQVVGTGGRPNQPQHF. CDR3 sequence (DNA): TGTGCCAGCTCACAGGTTGTCGGGACAGGGGGCCGCCCCAATCAGCCCCAGCATTTT.

V gene TRBV4-3 combines with J gene TRBJ2-3, with D unresolved. Trimming removed 0 bases at V and 5 bases at J, with 12 bases between. The CDR3 is 15 residues long. The V gene's germline CDR1 is LGHNA and CDR2 YSLEER. The CDR3 DNA reads as TGCGCCAGCAGCCAAGATGACGAAGGTATAGATACGCAGTATTTT. This encodes CASSQDDEGIDTQYF.

The chain combines TRBV15 with TRBJ1-2, with 9 bases lining up with TRBD1. The CDR3 consists of 14 residues. With 5 bases clipped from V and 6 bases from J, the junction kept 7 bases outside the gene matches. Germline CDR1 reads LNHNV; CDR2 reads YYDKDF (reference sequence). The CDR3 sequence is CATSGDREGNGYTF. CDR3 in DNA: TGTGCCACCAGCGGGGACAGGGAGGGCAATGGCTACACCTTC. Filled out from reference TRBV15 and TRBJ1-2, the complete variable domain reads DAMVIQNPRYQVTQFGKPVTLSCSQTLNHNVMYWYQQKSSQAPKLLFHYYDKDFNNEADTPDNFQSRRPNTSFCFLDIRSPGLGDTAMYLCATSGDREGNGYTFGSGTRLTVV.

The chain combines TRBV19 with TRBJ1-1; D is ambiguous. The CDR3 spans 15 residues. V lost 5 bases and J lost 7, with 20 bases in between. CDR1 is LNHDA and CDR2 is SQIVND in the germline V gene (reference sequence). CDR3 residues: CASSPRTESYVEAFF. DNA for the CDR3: TGTGCCAGTAGTCCGAGGACGGAGTCTTATGTTGAAGCTTTCTTT.

The chain is built from TRBV27 and TRBJ1-2; D gene ambiguous. V was trimmed by 4 bases and J by 0 bases, leaving 21 bases between them. Germline CDR1 MNHEY, CDR2 SMNVEV (reference sequence). The CDR3 totals 18 residues. This CDR3 is CASSSLSGNVATNYGYTF. The DNA for the CDR3 is TGTGCCAGCAGTTCCCTGTCAGGAAATGTGGCTACTAACTATGGCTACACCTTC.

The table lists this clone with a count of one. In nucleotides, the CDR3 is TGTGCCAGCAGCCCAACCGAGAGGAACACTGAAGCTTTCTTT. Protein product: CASSPTERNTEAFF. The chain is built from TRBV5-5 and TRBJ1-1; D remains ambiguous. V was pared by 4 bases and J by 1 base, with 11 bases between. This CDR3 has 14 amino acids. The germline gives CDR1 SGHKS, CDR2 YYEKEE (reference sequence).

The J gene is TRBJ2-7, the V gene TRBV18, with 7 bases matching TRBD1. V shed 5 bases, J shed 7 bases, and the junction held 11 bases outside the gene matches. This CDR3 comprises 14 residues. Germline V gene lookup returns CDR1 KGHSH and CDR2 LQKENI. CDR3 loop: CASSSTGPFGEQYF. The CDR3 bases are TGTGCCAGCTCATCGACAGGGCCCTTTGGGGAGCAGTACTTC.

This chain joins TRBV6-1 and TRBJ1-1; D remains unclear. The CDR3 contains 15 residues. The germline V gene encodes CDR1 MNHNS and CDR2 SASEGT. V lost 5 bases and J lost 7, with 20 bases in between. The chain's CDR3 is CASSLLRTGKGEAFF. The CDR3 DNA sequence: TGTGCCAGCAGTCTACTCAGGACTGGAAAAGGTGAAGCTTTCTTT.

This clone was detected once. Additional DNA sequences in this sample encode the identical CDR3. The chain has TRBV9 and TRBJ1-2; no clear D. V shed 2 bases and J shed 1 base, with 3 bases lying between them. Germline CDR1 reads SGDLS; CDR2 reads YYNGEE. The CDR3 extends over 12 amino acids. In nucleotides, the CDR3 is TGTGCCAGCAGCGTGAATAACTATGGCTACACCTTC. Protein sequence: CASSVNNYGYTF.

J is TRBJ1-3 and V is TRBV6-5; D ambiguous. This CDR3 has 14 amino acids. V was pared by 10 bases and J by 9 bases, with 22 bases between. CDR1 and CDR2 from the germline V gene are MNHEY and SVGAGI. CDR3 sequence: CATGSAGGLSTIYF. CDR3 coding DNA: TGTGCCACGGGGTCCGCAGGAGGTCTAAGCACCATATATTTT.

The chain employs TRBV5-6 and TRBJ2-5; unclear D gene. This CDR3 comprises 13 residues. V shed 5 bases and J shed 4 bases, with 12 bases lying between them. The germline CDR1 and CDR2 sequences are SGHDT and YYEEEE. The CDR3 loop is CASRRARRETQYF. In nucleotides, the CDR3 is TGTGCCAGCAGACGGGCCCGGAGAGAGACCCAGTACTTC.

The chain employs TRBV11-3 and TRBJ2-3, with TRBD1 matching over 8 bases. Germline CDR1 and CDR2: SGHNT and YENEEA. Losses at the gene ends were 4 bases for V and 6 bases for J; bases not matched to a gene: 9. This CDR3 spans 15 amino acids. Here the CDR3 reads CASSSPWTGKDTQYF. DNA of the CDR3: TGTGCCAGCAGCTCCCCGTGGACAGGGAAGGATACGCAGTATTTT.

CDR3 amino acids: CASSVGAALYEQYF. CDR3 nucleotide sequence: TGTGCCAGCAGCGTAGGGGCAGCCCTCTACGAGCAGTACTTC. This chain uses TRBV9 with TRBJ2-7, with D unresolved. The CDR3 has 14 amino acids. V gave up 0 bases and J gave up 3 bases, with 10 bases separating them. Germline V CDR1 and CDR2: SGDLS, YYNGEE. Combining the CDR3 with reference TRBV9 and TRBJ2-7 gives the whole variable domain DSGVTQTPKHLITATGQRVTLRCSPRSGDLSVYWYQQSLDQGLQFLIQYYNGEERAKGNILERFSAQQFPDLHSELNLSSLELGDSALYFCASSVGAALYEQYFGPGTRLTVT.

The J gene is TRBJ2-5, the V gene TRBV15; D unclear. Germline V gene data show CDR1 as LNHNV and CDR2 as YYDKDF (reference sequence). CDR3 length: 14 amino acids. The V gene lost 5 bases and the J gene lost 5 bases, with 15 bases spanning the gap. DNA of the CDR3: TGTGCCACCAGCCTCGACCCAAACAGCGAGACCCAGTACTTC. Its protein product is CATSLDPNSETQYF. The full variable domain, its missing parts supplied by reference TRBV15 and TRBJ2-5, is DAMVIQNPRYQVTQFGKPVTLSCSQTLNHNVMYWYQQKSSQAPKLLFHYYDKDFNNEADTPDNFQSRRPNTSFCFLDIRSPGLGDTAMYLCATSLDPNSETQYFGPGTRLLVL.

The chain is built from TRBV18 and TRBJ1-3; D call uncertain. Germline V gene sequence: CDR1 KGHSH, CDR2 LQKENI. Trimming took 4 bases from V and 0 from J, leaving 13 bases between them. This CDR3 spans 16 amino acids. This CDR3 is CASSLRDRISGNTIYF. The CDR3 DNA follows: TGTGCCAGCTCACTAAGAGACCGGATCTCTGGAAACACCATATATTTT.

Details on this clone: An end of the junction differs from the germline gene, which may be a read error. This chain connects TRBV6-1 to TRBJ1-2; D is ambiguous. This CDR3 spans 13 amino acids. The germline CDR1 and CDR2 sequences are MNHNS and SASEGT. CDR3 sequence (DNA): TGTGCCAGCAGTAACCCCAGCGTCTATGGCCACACCTTC. It codes for CASSNPSVYGHTF.

V usage is TRBV28 and J usage is TRBJ1-5; no definite D call. This CDR3 comprises 14 residues. Germline CDR1 is MDHEN and CDR2 is SYDVKM. V was shortened by 6 bases and J by 1 base, with 10 bases between the two germline ends. The CDR3 nucleotides read TGTGCCAGCAGGCCTGTGGGGAGCAATCAGCCCCAGCATTTT. This gives the protein CASRPVGSNQPQHF.

The V call is TRBV9, the J call TRBJ2-7; 8 bases are a match to TRBD1. J lost 3 bases, V lost 4 bases, and 6 bases had no gene match. This CDR3 contains 14 residues. CDR1 and CDR2 (germline): SGDLS, YYNGEE. CDR3 sequence reads: CASSPRDRFYEQYF. Written as DNA, the CDR3 is TGTGCCAGCAGCCCCCGGGACAGGTTCTACGAGCAGTACTTC.

The J gene is TRBJ2-5, the V gene TRBV5-4; D gene ambiguous. Trimming took off 4 bases at V and 2 bases at J, with 12 bases between the two ends. CDR1 is SGHNT, CDR2 YYREEE, per germline (reference sequence). The CDR3 has 14 amino acids. The CDR3 DNA reads TGTGCCAGCAGCACGGTCCTGGGGCAAGAGACCCAGTACTTC. Translation: CASSTVLGQETQYF.

The V and J genes are TRBV5-1 and TRBJ1-1; TRBD1 matches 10 bases. The CDR3 is 13 residues long. CDR1 SGHRS and CDR2 YFSETQ come from the germline V gene. V was pared by 3 bases and J by 7 bases, with 3 bases of the junction left unmatched. CDR3 residues: CASSSWTGGEAFF. Written as DNA, the CDR3 is TGCGCCAGCAGCTCCTGGACAGGGGGTGAAGCTTTCTTT.

This chain uses TRBV19 with TRBJ2-2; 9 nucleotides agree with TRBD1. Looked up from germline, CDR1 is LNHDA and CDR2 is SQIVND (reference sequence). V was clipped by 5 bases and J by 4 bases; unmatched bases: 8. The CDR3 runs 16 residues. The CDR3 DNA is TGTGCCAGTAGTGCAACAGGGGGCTTTGGCACCGGGGAGCTGTTTTTT. Its translation: CASSATGGFGTGELFF.

The chain employs TRBV19 and TRBJ1-2; TRBD1 aligns across 8 bases. J lost 1 base, V lost 6 bases, and 16 bases had no gene match. The V gene's germline CDR1 is LNHDA and CDR2 SQIVND (reference sequence). The CDR3 runs 18 residues. This CDR3 is CASRMGLLGQGHNYGYTF. The CDR3 DNA reads as TGTGCCAGTAGAATGGGGTTGCTCGGACAGGGCCATAACTATGGCTACACCTTC.

The chain combines TRBV6-1 with TRBJ2-7; 9 positions agree with TRBD1. V dropped 5 bases and J dropped 2; count of bases not matched to a gene: 4. The CDR3 is 14 amino acids. Germline CDR1 is MNHNS and CDR2 is SASEGT. The CDR3 region is CASSRTGDPYEQYF. CDR3 DNA sequence: TGTGCCAGCAGTCGGACAGGGGATCCCTACGAGCAGTACTTC.

The chain has TRBV7-2 and TRBJ2-3; no reliable D call. Between the trimmed V and J ends, which lost 4 bases and 5 bases, there was a span of 10 bases. The CDR3 runs to 13 residues. The germline V gene has CDR1 SGHTA and CDR2 FQGNSA. The DNA of the CDR3 is TGTGCCAGCAGCTCTGTCTCCCGAGATACGCAGTATTTT. It specifies CASSSVSRDTQYF.

This clone has just one count. Distinct nucleotide sequences in the sample also encode this CDR3. The CDR3 loop reads CSAKPTDTQYF. CDR3 DNA: TGCAGTGCCAAACCCACAGATACGCAGTATTTT. The chain employs TRBV20-1 and TRBJ2-3; D not certain. V was trimmed by 6 bases and J by 2 bases, leaving 6 bases between them. CDR3 length: 11 amino acids. Germline V gene data show CDR1 as DFQATT and CDR2 as SNEGSKA (reference sequence).

The rearrangement links TRBV15 to TRBJ2-3, with D perhaps TRBD1 (5 bases). CDR1 is LNHNV and CDR2 is YYDKDF in the germline V gene (reference sequence). CDR3 size: 14 residues. Trimming cost V 4 bases and J 2 bases, with 10 bases left between them. CDR3 protein: CATSTRQYTDTQYF. CDR3 nucleotides: TGTGCCACCAGCACCCGACAGTACACAGATACGCAGTATTTT.

The chain employs TRBV28 and TRBJ2-2; 10 positions agree with TRBD2. V dropped 10 bases and J dropped 3; count of bases not matched to a gene: 17. This CDR3 is built from 18 residues. Germline assignment: CDR1 MDHEN and CDR2 SYDVKM. In DNA, the CDR3 is TGTGCCACCCCGTTACTAGCGGGGAGGGGGGGGGACACCGGGGAGCTGTTTTTT. Translated, it gives CATPLLAGRGGDTGELFF.